These 14 T cell receptor beta chains originate from one sample sequenced in a study of control samples from healthy donors and cancer patients. TCRdb's table, derived via immunoSEQ multiplex PCR, lists solely in-frame clones and lacks some. The sample has about 71,000 clones; approximately 89% are singletons. The sequencing input was PBMCs. The receptors shown here come from a man aged 55 to 70 with lung cancer.

The rearrangement links TRBV11-3 to TRBJ1-1; no clear D. Germline V gene data show CDR1 as SGHNT and CDR2 as YENEEA. Between the trimmed V and J ends, which lost 0 bases and 3 bases, there was a span of 14 bases. The CDR3 is made up of 16 amino acids. The CDR3 loop reads CASSLEGIVWDTEAFF. For the CDR3, the DNA is TGTGCCAGCAGCTTAGAAGGGATAGTCTGGGACACTGAAGCTTTCTTT.

The V call is TRBV7-9, the J call TRBJ1-4; a possible D gene is TRBD1 (5 bases). The CDR3 has 15 residues. Germline CDR1 is SEHNR and CDR2 is FQNEAQ (reference sequence). The V end lost 5 bases, the J end lost 5 bases, and 15 bases lay between the germline ends. CDR3 sequence: CASSRAGGGNEKLFF. CDR3 in DNA: TGTGCCAGCAGCCGGGCAGGCGGGGGAAATGAAAAACTGTTTTTT.

A few counts support this clone. J is TRBJ1-2 and V is TRBV27, with a tentative D call TRBD1 (6 bases). The CDR3 is 11 residues long. CDR1 MNHEY and CDR2 SMNVEV come from the germline V gene (reference sequence). CDR3 sequence: CALPGVCGYTF. DNA of the CDR3: TGTGCACTCCCAGGGGTTTGTGGCTACACCTTC.

The chain combines TRBV29-1 with TRBJ2-1; D not resolved. From germline, CDR1 is SQVTM and CDR2 ANQGSEA. The CDR3 has 11 residues. V was clipped by 6 bases and J by 10 bases, with 13 bases between them. The CDR3: CSVPPLSEQFF. In DNA, the CDR3 is TGCAGCGTCCCTCCGTTATCAGAGCAGTTCTTC.

V is TRBV5-4 and J is TRBJ2-5, with unresolved D. The V end was cut by 3 bases, the J end by 4 bases, with 7 bases between. Looked up from germline, CDR1 is SGHNT and CDR2 is YYREEE (reference sequence). The CDR3 runs 12 residues. CDR3 DNA: TGTGCCAGCAGCTGGCCTGGAGAGACCCAGTACTTC. Its protein product is CASSWPGETQYF.

This clone is a singleton in its sample. CDR3 sequence: CASSMLGGSGANVLTF. In nucleotides, the CDR3 is TGTGCCAGTAGTATGCTCGGTGGATCTGGGGCCAACGTCCTGACTTTC. V and J are TRBV19 and TRBJ2-6; D is unclear. Germline V CDR1 and CDR2: LNHDA, SQIVND (reference sequence). V lost 3 bases, J lost 1 base, and 10 bases lay in between. This CDR3 contains 16 residues.

The sample holds a few counts of this clone. The chain has TRBV4-2 and TRBJ1-6; TRBD1 aligns across 7 bases. V was clipped by 4 bases and J by 9 bases; unmatched bases: 6. Germline-derived CDR1 and CDR2 are LGHNA and YNFKEQ. The CDR3 runs to 14 residues. CDR3 residues: CASSRTGETSPLHF. Here the CDR3 DNA reads TGTGCCAGCAGCCGAACAGGGGAAACTTCACCCCTCCACTTT.

The V and J genes are TRBV5-1 and TRBJ2-5; TRBD1 or TRBD2 may be the D gene (6 bases each). The CDR3 consists of 14 residues. Germline assignment: CDR1 SGHRS and CDR2 YFSETQ. Trimming cost V 0 bases and J 4 bases, with 10 bases left between them. The CDR3 reads CASSLGGGRETQYF. In DNA form, the CDR3 reads TGCGCCAGCAGCTTGGGAGGGGGGCGAGAGACCCAGTACTTC. Together with reference TRBV5-1 and TRBJ2-5, the CDR3 gives the full variable domain: KAGVTQTPRYLIKTRGQQVTLSCSPISGHRSVSWYQQTPGQGLQFLFEYFSETQRNKGNFPGRFSGRQFSNSRSEMNVSTLELGDSALYLCASSLGGGRETQYFGPGTRLLVL.

The rearrangement uses TRBV7-8 and TRBJ2-6; D unresolved. Germline CDR1 is SGHVS and CDR2 is FQNEAQ. V shed 1 base and J shed 0 bases, with 4 bases lying between them. The CDR3 is 15 residues long. The CDR3 coding sequence is TGTGCCAGCAGCTTAGTCTACTCTGGGGCCAACGTCCTGACTTTC. Protein: CASSLVYSGANVLTF.

The chain combines TRBV10-1 with TRBJ2-3; no clear D. The ends were cut back, 0 bases at V and 4 bases at J, with 5 bases in the middle. The CDR3 covers 13 residues. CDR1 and CDR2 from the germline V gene are WNHNN and SYGVQD (reference sequence). The CDR3 here is CASSESPADTQYF. The CDR3 region has the DNA TGCGCCAGCAGTGAGTCTCCCGCAGATACGCAGTATTTT.

This chain uses TRBV11-2 with TRBJ1-1, with no clear D. The V and J ends lost 3 bases and 2 bases respectively, with 10 bases between them. The CDR3 contains 14 residues. Germline CDR1 is SGHAT and CDR2 is FQNNGV. The CDR3 is CASSFSRLNTEAFF. CDR3 nucleotide sequence: TGTGCCAGCAGCTTCTCCAGATTAAACACTGAAGCTTTCTTT. Full variable domain (rest looked up from reference TRBV11-2 and TRBJ1-1): EAGVAQSPRYKIIEKRQSVAFWCNPISGHATLYWYQQILGQGPKLLIQFQNNGVVDDSQLPKDRFSAERLKGVDSTLKIQPAKLEDSAVYLCASSFSRLNTEAFFGQGTRLTVV.

This rearrangement joins TRBV9 to TRBJ1-1, with TRBD1 as a possible D gene (5 bases). Between the trimmed V and J ends, which lost 4 bases and 1 base, there was a span of 17 bases. Germline values: CDR1 SGDLS, CDR2 YYNGEE. There are 16 residues in the CDR3. CDR3 in DNA: TGTGCCAGCAGCCCGGGGGGAGACAGACAGAACACTGAAGCTTTCTTT. Encoded protein: CASSPGGDRQNTEAFF.

The CDR3 loop is CASSYSPAGLGQPQHF. In DNA form, the CDR3 reads TGTGCCAGCAGTTACTCGCCAGCAGGGTTGGGTCAGCCCCAGCATTTT. The chain recombines TRBV6-5 with TRBJ1-5; possible D gene TRBD1, 5 bases. The V end was cut by 0 bases, the J end by 6 bases, with 15 bases between. This CDR3 has 16 amino acids. Germline CDR1 reads MNHEY; CDR2 reads SVGAGI.

Notes on this clone: The sample holds other DNA sequences that translate to the same CDR3. The chain carries TRBV19 and TRBJ2-2; no definite D call. The germline CDR1 and CDR2 sequences are LNHDA and SQIVND (reference sequence). The length of the CDR3 is 16 residues. Trimming cost V 3 bases and J 5 bases, with 16 bases left between them. The CDR3 here is CASSIDGRITTGELFF. CDR3 nucleotides: TGTGCCAGTAGTATCGACGGACGCATCACGACCGGGGAGCTGTTTTTT.